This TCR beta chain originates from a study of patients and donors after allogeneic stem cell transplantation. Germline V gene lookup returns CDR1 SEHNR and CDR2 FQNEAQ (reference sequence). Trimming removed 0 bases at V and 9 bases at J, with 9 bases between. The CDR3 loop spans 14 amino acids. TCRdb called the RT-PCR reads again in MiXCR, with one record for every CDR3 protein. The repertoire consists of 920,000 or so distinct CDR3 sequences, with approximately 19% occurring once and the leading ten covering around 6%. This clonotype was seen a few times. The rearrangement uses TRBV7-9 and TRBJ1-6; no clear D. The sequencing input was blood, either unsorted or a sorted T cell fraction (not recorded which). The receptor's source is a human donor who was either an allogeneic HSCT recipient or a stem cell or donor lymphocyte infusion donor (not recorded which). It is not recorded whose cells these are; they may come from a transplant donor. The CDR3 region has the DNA TGTGCCAGCAGCTTAGCGCCAGGCCGTTCACCCCTCCACTTT. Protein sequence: CASSLAPGRSPLHF.